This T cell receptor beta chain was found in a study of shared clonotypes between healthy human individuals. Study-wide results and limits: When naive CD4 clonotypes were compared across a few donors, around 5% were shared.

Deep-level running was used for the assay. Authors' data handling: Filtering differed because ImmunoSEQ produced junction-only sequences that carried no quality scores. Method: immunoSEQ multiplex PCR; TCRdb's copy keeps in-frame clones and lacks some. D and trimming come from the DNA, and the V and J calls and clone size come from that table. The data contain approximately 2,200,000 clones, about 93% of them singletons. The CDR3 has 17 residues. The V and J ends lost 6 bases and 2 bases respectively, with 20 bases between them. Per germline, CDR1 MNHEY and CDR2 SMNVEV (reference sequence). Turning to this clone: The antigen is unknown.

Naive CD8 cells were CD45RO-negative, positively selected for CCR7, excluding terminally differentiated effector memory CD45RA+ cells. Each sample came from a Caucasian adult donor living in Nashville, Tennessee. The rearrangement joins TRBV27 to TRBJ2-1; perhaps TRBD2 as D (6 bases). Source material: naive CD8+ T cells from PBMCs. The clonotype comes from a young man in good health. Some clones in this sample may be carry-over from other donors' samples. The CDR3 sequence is CASRASGVVEPYNEQFF. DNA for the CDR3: TGTGCCAGCAGGGCCTCGGGGGTAGTTGAACCCTACAATGAGCAGTTCTTC.